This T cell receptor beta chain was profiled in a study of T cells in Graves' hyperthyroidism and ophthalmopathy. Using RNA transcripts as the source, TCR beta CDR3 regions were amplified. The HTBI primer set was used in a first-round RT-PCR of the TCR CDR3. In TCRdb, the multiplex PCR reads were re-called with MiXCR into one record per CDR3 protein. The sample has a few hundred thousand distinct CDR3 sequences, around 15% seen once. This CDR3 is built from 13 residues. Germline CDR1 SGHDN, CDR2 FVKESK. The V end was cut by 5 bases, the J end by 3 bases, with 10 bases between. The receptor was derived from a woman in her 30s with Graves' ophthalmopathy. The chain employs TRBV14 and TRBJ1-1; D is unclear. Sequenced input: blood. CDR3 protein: CASSYNRDTEAFF. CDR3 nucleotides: TGTGCCAGCAGCTATAACCGGGACACTGAAGCTTTCTTT.